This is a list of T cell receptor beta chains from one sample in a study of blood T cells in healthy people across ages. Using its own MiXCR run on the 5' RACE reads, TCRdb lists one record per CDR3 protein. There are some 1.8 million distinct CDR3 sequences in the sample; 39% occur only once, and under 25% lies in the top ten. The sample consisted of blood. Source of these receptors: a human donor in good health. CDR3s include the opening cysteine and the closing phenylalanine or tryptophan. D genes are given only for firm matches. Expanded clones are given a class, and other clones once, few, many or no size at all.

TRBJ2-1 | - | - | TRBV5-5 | TGTGCCAGCAGCCCCACACGGACACTTTACAATGAGCAGTTCTTC | CASSPTRTLYNEQFF
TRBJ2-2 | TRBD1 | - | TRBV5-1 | TGCGCCAGCAGCCCCAGGGACAGCACCGGGGAGCTGTTTTTT | CASSPRDSTGELFF
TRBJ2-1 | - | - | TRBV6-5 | TGTGCCAGCAGTTACACGGCAGGCCCCTCCACGGAGCAGTTCTTC | CASSYTAGPSTEQFF
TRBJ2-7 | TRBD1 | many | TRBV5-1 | TGCGCCAGCAGCAAACGGACAGGGTGGCTCTACGAGCAGTACTTC | CASSKRTGWLYEQYF
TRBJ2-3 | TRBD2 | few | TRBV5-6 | TGTGCCAGCAGCTGGAGCGGGACCACAGATACGCAGTATTTT | CASSWSGTTDTQYF
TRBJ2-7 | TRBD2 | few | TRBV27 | TGTGCCAGCAGTTTATTTTCCCCTAGCGGGGGGGCCTACGAGCAGTACTTC | CASSLFSPSGGAYEQYF
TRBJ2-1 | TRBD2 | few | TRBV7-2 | TGTGCCAGCAGCTTTGGGCTAGCGGGGGGGCCCACGGACCCTGAGCAGTTCTTC | CASSFGLAGGPTDPEQFF
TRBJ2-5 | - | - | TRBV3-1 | TGTGCCAGCAGCCAAGCGGGGGCCTTCCAAGAGACCCAGTACTTC | CASSQAGAFQETQYF
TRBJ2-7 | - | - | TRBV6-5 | TGTGCCAGCAGACCAACCATCCCGAGCTCCTACGAGCAGTACTTC | CASRPTIPSSYEQYF
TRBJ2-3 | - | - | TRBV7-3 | TGTGCCAGCAGCTTAGGTGATGGATTTACAGATACGCAGTATTTT | CASSLGDGFTDTQYF
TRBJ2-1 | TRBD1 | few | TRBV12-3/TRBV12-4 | TGTGCCAGCAGTCCCGGGACAGGGGGCCAGTATGGTGAGCAGTTCTTC | CASSPGTGGQYGEQFF
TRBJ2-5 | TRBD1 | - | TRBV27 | TGTGCCAGCAGTTTTCAAAAAAAGGGGACAGGGGGGTACTTC | CASSFQKKGTGGYF
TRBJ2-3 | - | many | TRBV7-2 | TGTGCCAGCAGCCCAGCCCCCACAGATACGCAGTATTTT | CASSPAPTDTQYF
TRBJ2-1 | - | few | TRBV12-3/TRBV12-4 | TGTGCCAGCAGTTTAGCGAGGATGAGTCTGGTACGCTCCTACAATGAGCAGTTCTTC | CASSLARMSLVRSYNEQFF
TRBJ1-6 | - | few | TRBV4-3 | TGCGCCAGCAGCCCCCAAGATTTTGGGGGAAGGAATTCACCCCTCCACTTT | CASSPQDFGGRNSPLHF
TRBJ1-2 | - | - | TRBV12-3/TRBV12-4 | TGTGCCAGCACGCAATTCAGTGGTGATGGCTACACCTTC | CASTQFSGDGYTF
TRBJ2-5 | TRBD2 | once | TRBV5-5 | TGTGCCAGCAGCTTGGTGGGTTTAGCGGGGGTTTCCTCCTACGGGCAGTACTTC | CASSLVGLAGVSSYGQYF
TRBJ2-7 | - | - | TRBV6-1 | TGTGCCAGCAGTGCGTCGGGGGTGTGGGGATTATACGAGCAGTACTTC | CASSASGVWGLYEQYF
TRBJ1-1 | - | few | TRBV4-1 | TGCGCCAGCAGCCGAGTCGGGACCCGGGGCACTGAAGCTTTCTTT | CASSRVGTRGTEAFF
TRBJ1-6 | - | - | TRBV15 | TGTGCCACCAGTACACAGGTAGTAGATTCACCCCTCCACTTT | CATSTQVVDSPLHF
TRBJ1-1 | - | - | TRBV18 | TGTGCCAGCTCACCACCGGCAGGGGAAAAAGGGATTTACACTGAAGCTTTCTTT | CASSPPAGEKGIYTEAFF
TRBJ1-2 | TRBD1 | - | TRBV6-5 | TGTGCCAGCACCGTCCGAGGACAGGGGTTGTTCGGCTACACCTTC | CASTVRGQGLFGYTF
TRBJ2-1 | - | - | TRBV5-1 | TGCGCCAGCAGCTTGGAAGCTACAGCCCTTTACAATGAGCAGTTCTTC | CASSLEATALYNEQFF
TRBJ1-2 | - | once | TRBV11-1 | TGTGCCAGCAGCGAACCCGTGGAGGCCACCTTC | CASSEPVEATF
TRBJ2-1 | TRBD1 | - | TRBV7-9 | TGTGCCAGCAGCCCAAGACAGGGGGTATCCTACAATGAGCAGTTCTTC | CASSPRQGVSYNEQFF
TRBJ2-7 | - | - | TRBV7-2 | TGTGCCAGCAGCTTAGTGGCAGGCGTCATCTACGAGCAGTACTTC | CASSLVAGVIYEQYF
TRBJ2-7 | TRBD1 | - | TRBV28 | TGTGCCAGCAGCTACAGGGGGCTGGACGAGCAGTACTTC | CASSYRGLDEQYF
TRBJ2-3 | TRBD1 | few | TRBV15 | TGTGCCACCAGCAGACCCTGGACAGGGGGTTCAGATACGCAGTATTTT | CATSRPWTGGSDTQYF
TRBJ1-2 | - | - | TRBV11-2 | TGTGCCAGCAGCTTAGGAAGGAGGGGAGAACCCTCCTATGGCTACACCTTC | CASSLGRRGEPSYGYTF
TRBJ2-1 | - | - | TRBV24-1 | TGTGCCACCAGTGGTGACACCTACAATGAGCAGTTCTTC | CATSGDTYNEQFF
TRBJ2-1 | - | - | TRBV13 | TGTGCCAGCAGCTCGGACCATAGCTCCTACAATGAGCAGTTCTTC | CASSSDHSSYNEQFF
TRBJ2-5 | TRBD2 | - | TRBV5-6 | TGTGCCAGCAGCTTGGCCGGGGGGGTTGGGCAAGAGACCCAGTACTTC | CASSLAGGVGQETQYF